The sequence of this T cell receptor (beta chain) was determined in a study of T cell repertoires in cytomegalovirus infection. Using its own MiXCR run on the reads, TCRdb lists one record per CDR3 protein. The table lists around 99,000 distinct CDR3 sequences, 25% to 35% of them singletons, with roughly 77% in the top ten. Turning to this clonotype: The antigen remains unidentified.

Germline CDR1 is MNHEY and CDR2 is SMNVEV (reference sequence). The CDR3 covers 15 residues. Trimming cost V 0 bases and J 0 bases, with 9 bases left between them. This TCR was recovered from a human donor in good health (CMV status not recorded). Some clones in this sample may be carry-over from other donors' samples. This chain links TRBV27 with TRBJ2-7; a possible D gene is TRBD1 (6 bases). This material consisted of CD8+ T cells from cultured PBMCs, taken from culture after CMV antigen stimulation. The CDR3 DNA reads TGTGCCAGCAGTTTATCACTGGGGGCCTCCTACGAGCAGTACTTC. Translating gives CASSLSLGASYEQYF.